This entry describes one T cell receptor beta chain. This sample was included in a study of untreated major depressive disorder. Some clones are missing from TCRdb's copy, which holds only in-frame ones; the method was immunoSEQ multiplex PCR. The table shows 20,000 to 25,000 clones, with about 87% occurring only once. CDR3 length: 13 amino acids. The V gene's germline CDR1 is LGHNA and CDR2 YSLEER. Between the trimmed V and J ends, which lost 1 base and 10 bases, there was a span of 10 bases. The chain recombines TRBV4-3 with TRBJ1-4; the D is unclear. Sequences were obtained from CD4+ T cells from PBMCs. The TCR sequence derives from a woman aged 25 to 39 in good health. This chain's CDR3 is CASSQASSGKLFF. In DNA, the CDR3 is TGCGCCAGCAGCCAAGCTTCGAGTGGAAAACTGTTTTTT.